Shown below are 27 T cell receptor beta chains from a single sample sequenced in a study of blood T cell repertoires in COVID-19. Sequenced by immunoSEQ multiplex PCR; TCRdb stores in-frame clones only, minus some. The profile shows about 240,000 clones, about 83% of them singletons. Sequences were obtained from peripheral blood. These receptors were collected from a man in his thirties or forties who had recovered from COVID-19.

The chain carries TRBV11-2 and TRBJ1-4; D may be TRBD1 (5 bases). The CDR3 sequence is 14 residues long. Per the germline V gene, CDR1 is SGHAT and CDR2 is FQNNGV. V lost 4 bases, J lost 8 bases, and 14 bases lay in between. The CDR3 DNA follows: TGTGCCAGCAGCTCGGACAAGGTCCGGGAAAAACTGTTTTTT. As protein: CASSSDKVREKLFF.

The chain has TRBV27 and TRBJ2-1; 9 nucleotides line up with TRBD2. The CDR3 has 17 amino acids. Germline loops: CDR1 MNHEY, CDR2 SMNVEV (reference sequence). With V trimmed by 5 bases and J by 3 bases, 11 bases remained unmatched. The CDR3 here is CASSPRLAGGHYNEQFF. CDR3 DNA: TGTGCCAGCAGTCCCCGACTCGCGGGGGGGCACTACAATGAGCAGTTCTTC.

The chain carries TRBV19 and TRBJ2-1; D is unclear. CDR1 and CDR2 from the germline V gene are LNHDA and SQIVND (reference sequence). Trimming pared 5 bases from V and 0 bases from J, leaving 11 bases between. CDR3 length: 15 amino acids. DNA for the CDR3: TGTGCCAGTAGTCTGAGACGGAGCTCCTACAATGAGCAGTTCTTC. Its translation is CASSLRRSSYNEQFF.

The V gene is TRBV3-1 (or the pseudogene TRBV3-2), the J gene TRBJ2-3; D gene unclear. Trimming removed 2 bases at V and 6 bases at J, with 9 bases between. This CDR3 contains 13 residues. From germline, CDR1 is LGHDT and CDR2 YNNKEL (reference sequence). The CDR3 region is CASSQFSSDTQYF. CDR3 DNA sequence: TGTGCCAGCAGCCAATTTTCGTCTGATACGCAGTATTTT.

The chain carries TRBV4-1 and TRBJ2-2, with 9 bases identical to TRBD2. CDR3 size: 18 residues. Trimming removed 0 bases from V and 1 base from J; junction bases left unmatched: 6. CDR1 and CDR2 from the germline V gene are MGHRA and YSYEKL. The CDR3 loop is CASSQDRGSGGNTGELFF. As DNA, the CDR3 is TGCGCCAGCAGCCAAGATCGAGGTAGCGGGGGGAACACCGGGGAGCTGTTTTTT.

The count of this clone is one. V and J are TRBV19 and TRBJ2-7; maybe TRBD1 (6 bases). The CDR3 extends over 14 amino acids. The germline gives CDR1 LNHDA, CDR2 SQIVND (reference sequence). With 5 bases removed from V and 3 bases from J, the gap between germline ends came to 14 bases. CDR3 amino acids: CASSHGPTGYEQYF. CDR3 bases: TGTGCCAGTAGTCACGGGCCGACAGGCTACGAGCAGTACTTC.

V gene TRBV27 combines with J gene TRBJ2-5; 10 bases fit TRBD1. Germline assignment: CDR1 MNHEY and CDR2 SMNVEV (reference sequence). This CDR3 contains 13 residues. The junction had 0 bases not matched to a gene; V was cut back by 4 bases and J by 4 bases. CDR3 amino acids: CASSWTGGETQYF. The CDR3 DNA is TGTGCCAGCAGTTGGACAGGGGGAGAGACCCAGTACTTC.

V gene TRBV3-1 (or the pseudogene TRBV3-2) combines with J gene TRBJ2-2; D possibly corresponds to TRBD1 (6 bases). V was shortened by 2 bases and J by 4 bases, with 11 bases between the two germline ends. This CDR3 region has 15 residues. Germline V lookup: CDR1 LGHDT, CDR2 YNNKEL (reference sequence). CDR3 loop: CASSQLDRPTGELFF. The DNA for the CDR3 is TGTGCCAGCAGCCAACTGGACAGACCCACCGGGGAGCTGTTTTTT.

This chain links TRBV3-1 (or the pseudogene TRBV3-2) with TRBJ2-3; 8 bases map to TRBD2. The CDR3 contains 20 residues. Germline values: CDR1 LGHDT, CDR2 YNNKEL (reference sequence). V lost 0 bases to trimming and J lost 4 bases; unmatched junction nucleotides: 18. CDR3 DNA: TGTGCCAGCAGCCAAGACCGGGACGGTTTTAGCGGGGTTTCGGCAGATACGCAGTATTTT. It codes for CASSQDRDGFSGVSADTQYF.

The rearrangement uses TRBV11-2 and TRBJ2-1, with 9 bases matching TRBD1. The CDR3 loop spans 16 amino acids. J lost 7 bases, V lost 4 bases, and 11 bases had no gene match. From germline, CDR1 is SGHAT and CDR2 FQNNGV. The CDR3 DNA reads as TGTGCCAGCAGCTCTATCACGGGACAGGGATGGAATGAGCAGTTCTTC. This codes for CASSSITGQGWNEQFF. Using reference TRBV11-2 and TRBJ2-1 for the parts outside the CDR3, the full variable domain is EAGVAQSPRYKIIEKRQSVAFWCNPISGHATLYWYQQILGQGPKLLIQFQNNGVVDDSQLPKDRFSAERLKGVDSTLKIQPAKLEDSAVYLCASSSITGQGWNEQFFGPGTRLTVL.

The chain links TRBV5-6 to TRBJ2-1, with D perhaps matching TRBD1 (5 bases). CDR1 and CDR2 (germline): SGHDT, YYEEEE. Between the trimmed V and J ends, which lost 1 base and 9 bases, there was a span of 14 bases. CDR3 size: 14 residues. The CDR3 here is CASSLPGLVSEQFF. The CDR3 coding sequence is TGTGCCAGCAGCTTGCCAGGGTTGGTGAGTGAGCAGTTCTTC.

The gene calls are TRBV7-9 and TRBJ1-4; D ambiguous. The V end was cut by 4 bases, the J end by 5 bases, with 11 bases between. The CDR3 is 14 amino acids. The germline CDR1 and CDR2 sequences are SEHNR and FQNEAQ (reference sequence). CDR3 coding DNA: TGTGCCAGCAGCTCAATACAGAGAAATGAAAAACTGTTTTTT. Translated, it gives CASSSIQRNEKLFF.

The rearrangement joins TRBV19 to TRBJ1-2, with D hard to call. This CDR3 contains 13 residues. V lost 6 bases and J lost 8, with 16 bases in between. Germline CDR1 reads LNHDA; CDR2 reads SQIVND (reference sequence). Here the CDR3 reads CASSSSLREGYTF. As DNA, the CDR3 is TGTGCCAGTAGCAGCTCCCTTCGGGAAGGCTACACCTTC. Filled out from reference TRBV19 and TRBJ1-2, the complete variable domain reads DGGITQSPKYLFRKEGQNVTLSCEQNLNHDAMYWYRQDPGQGLRLIYYSQIVNDFQKGDIAEGYSVSREKKESFPLTVTSAQKNPTAFYLCASSSSLREGYTFGSGTRLTVV.

The rearrangement links TRBV5-5 to TRBJ1-1, with no clear D. The CDR3 is made up of 13 amino acids. The germline V gene encodes CDR1 SGHKS and CDR2 YYEKEE (reference sequence). Trimming stripped 0 bases from V and 10 bases from J, with 13 bases between. The CDR3 region has the DNA TGTGCCAGCAGCTTGGGGGGAGTGAGCACAGCTTTCTTT. The encoded protein is CASSLGGVSTAFF.

The chain combines TRBV10-3 with TRBJ2-6; D is possibly TRBD2 (6 bases). Germline CDR1 reads ENHRY; CDR2 reads SYGVKD. Trimming cost V 4 bases and J 0 bases, with 22 bases left between them. The CDR3 totals 20 residues. The CDR3 reads CAISGPLEEGYTSGANVLTF. CDR3 sequence (DNA): TGTGCCATCAGTGGCCCTCTTGAGGAGGGCTATACCTCTGGGGCCAACGTCCTGACTTTC.

The chain joins TRBV19 to TRBJ2-5; 8 nucleotides align to TRBD1. V was pared by 4 bases and J by 5 bases, with 15 bases of the junction left unmatched. Germline V gene data show CDR1 as LNHDA and CDR2 as SQIVND (reference sequence). CDR3 length: 17 amino acids. CDR3 sequence (DNA): TGTGCCAGTAGTAGTATTTTTCGGCAGGGGGCGAGGGAGACCCAGTACTTC. As protein: CASSSIFRQGARETQYF.

The chain carries TRBV7-9 and TRBJ2-5; D gene uncertain. Per the germline V gene, CDR1 is SEHNR and CDR2 is FQNEAQ (reference sequence). The CDR3 is 13 residues long. Trimming cost V 1 base and J 2 bases, with 5 bases left between them. As DNA, the CDR3 is TGTGCCAGCAGCTTAGTGTCTCAAGAGACCCAGTACTTC. Translating it yields CASSLVSQETQYF.

The gene calls are TRBV3-1 (or the pseudogene TRBV3-2) and TRBJ1-1; 7 bases agree with TRBD1. Germline trimming cut 4 bases from V and 4 bases from J; bases unmatched to any gene: 6. The CDR3 totals 14 residues. Per the germline V gene, CDR1 is LGHDT and CDR2 is YNNKEL (reference sequence). CDR3 DNA sequence: TGTGCCAGCAGCCCACAGGGGACTGCCACTGAAGCTTTCTTT. This translates into CASSPQGTATEAFF.

This clone was counted once. The V call is TRBV7-8, the J call TRBJ2-3, with 12 nucleotides matching TRBD2. Germline values: CDR1 SGHVS, CDR2 FQNEAQ. The CDR3 has 16 residues. Germline trimming cut 6 bases from V and 6 bases from J; bases unmatched to any gene: 10. The DNA of the CDR3 is TGTGCCAGCAGTCCGCAGACTAGCGGGGGAGCGGATACGCAGTATTTT. It translates to CASSPQTSGGADTQYF. The whole variable domain, filled in from reference TRBV7-8 and TRBJ2-3, reads GAGVSQSPRYKVAKRGQDVALRCDPISGHVSLFWYQQALGQGPEFLTYFQNEAQLDKSGLPSDRFFAERPEGSVSTLKIQRTQQEDSAVYLCASSPQTSGGADTQYFGPGTRLTVL.

V is TRBV29-1 and J is TRBJ2-1, with 8 nucleotides matching TRBD1. Losses at the gene ends were 5 bases for V and 6 bases for J; bases not matched to a gene: 6. The germline CDR1 and CDR2 sequences are SQVTM and ANQGSEA. CDR3 size: 13 residues. The CDR3 nucleotides read TGCAGCGTTACTGGACAGGGTTTCAATGAGCAGTTCTTC. This sequence encodes CSVTGQGFNEQFF.

This chain links TRBV2 with TRBJ2-1; 10 nucleotides line up with TRBD2. CDR1 is SNHLY and CDR2 is FYNNEI in the germline V gene. V shed 8 bases and J 6 bases; nucleotides not matched to a gene: 7. CDR3 length equals 14 residues. This chain's CDR3 is CASLGGLASNEQFF. CDR3 nucleotides: TGTGCCAGCCTAGGGGGACTAGCGTCCAATGAGCAGTTCTTC.

The V gene is TRBV7-8, the J gene TRBJ2-7; 10 bases fit TRBD1. The CDR3 runs 14 residues. Germline lookup yields CDR1 SGHVS and CDR2 FQNEAQ. After removal of 5 bases from V and 5 bases from J, the junction contained 6 bases not matched to a gene. This CDR3 is CASSMGQGYHEQYF. The CDR3 nucleotides are TGTGCCAGCAGCATGGGACAGGGGTACCACGAGCAGTACTTC.

The table lists this clone with a few counts. V is TRBV6-5 and J is TRBJ1-2; 8 bases map to TRBD1. The length of the CDR3 is 15 residues. The germline CDR1 and CDR2 sequences are MNHEY and SVGAGI. V was clipped by 7 bases and J by 7 bases; unmatched bases: 14. CDR3 residues: CASTPGTGLSSGYTF. CDR3 bases: TGTGCCAGCACCCCCGGGACAGGCCTAAGTAGTGGCTACACCTTC.

This chain connects TRBV10-3 to TRBJ2-1; 16 nucleotides agree with TRBD2. The CDR3 length is 19 residues. In germline, CDR1 is ENHRY, CDR2 SYGVKD. V lost 4 bases, J lost 3 bases, and 9 bases stayed unmatched. The CDR3 here is CAISGAGTSGGAVYNEQFF. The CDR3 DNA is TGTGCCATCAGTGGGGCCGGGACTAGCGGGGGGGCCGTCTACAATGAGCAGTTCTTC.

J is TRBJ1-6 and V is TRBV9; D possibly corresponds to TRBD1 (6 bases). The CDR3 runs to 16 residues. Germline CDR1 and CDR2: SGDLS and YYNGEE. Deletions cut 3 bases from V and 6 bases from J, with 16 bases between. The CDR3 spells CASSAGTRLGNSPLHF. In DNA, the CDR3 is TGTGCCAGCAGCGCCGGGACAAGACTCGGTAATTCACCCCTCCACTTT.

The gene calls are TRBV3-1 (or the pseudogene TRBV3-2) and TRBJ2-7, with D maybe TRBD1 (6 bases). The CDR3 covers 14 residues. The germline gives CDR1 LGHDT, CDR2 YNNKEL (reference sequence). Between the trimmed V and J ends, which lost 1 base and 3 bases, there was a span of 10 bases. The CDR3 nucleotides read TGTGCCAGCAGCCAAGGGGGGCCAGACTACGAGCAGTACTTC. This encodes CASSQGGPDYEQYF.

V gene TRBV24-1 combines with J gene TRBJ2-3; TRBD1 matches 12 bases. CDR1 and CDR2 from the germline V gene are KGHDR and SFDVKD. The CDR3 runs to 15 residues. Germline trimming cut 5 bases from V and 4 bases from J; bases unmatched to any gene: 3. CDR3 sequence (DNA): TGTGCCACCAGTGCTGGGACAGGGGGCGCAGATACGCAGTATTTT. Translation gives CATSAGTGGADTQYF.